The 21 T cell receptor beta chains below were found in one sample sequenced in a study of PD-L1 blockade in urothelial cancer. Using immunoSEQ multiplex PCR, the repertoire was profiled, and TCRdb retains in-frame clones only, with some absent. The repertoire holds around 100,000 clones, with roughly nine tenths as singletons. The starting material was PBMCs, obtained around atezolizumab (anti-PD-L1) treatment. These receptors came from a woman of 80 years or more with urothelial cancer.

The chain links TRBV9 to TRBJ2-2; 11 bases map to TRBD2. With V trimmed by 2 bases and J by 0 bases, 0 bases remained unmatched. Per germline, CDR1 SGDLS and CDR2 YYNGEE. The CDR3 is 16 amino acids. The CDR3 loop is CASSVTSGANTGELFF. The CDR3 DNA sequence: TGTGCCAGCAGCGTGACTAGCGGGGCGAACACCGGGGAGCTGTTTTTT.

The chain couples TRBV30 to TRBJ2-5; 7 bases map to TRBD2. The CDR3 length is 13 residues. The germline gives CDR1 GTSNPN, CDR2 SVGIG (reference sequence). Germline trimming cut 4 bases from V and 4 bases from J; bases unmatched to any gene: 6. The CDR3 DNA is TGTGCCTGGAAGGGACTACCGGGAGAGACCCAGTACTTC. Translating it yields CAWKGLPGETQYF.

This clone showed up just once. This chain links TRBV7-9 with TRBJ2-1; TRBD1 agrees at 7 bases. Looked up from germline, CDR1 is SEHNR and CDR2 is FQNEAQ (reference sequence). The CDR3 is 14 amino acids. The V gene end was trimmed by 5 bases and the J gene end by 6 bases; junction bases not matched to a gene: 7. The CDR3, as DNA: TGTGCCAGCAGCACCGGACAGGTCAGCAATGAGCAGTTCTTC. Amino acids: CASSTGQVSNEQFF.

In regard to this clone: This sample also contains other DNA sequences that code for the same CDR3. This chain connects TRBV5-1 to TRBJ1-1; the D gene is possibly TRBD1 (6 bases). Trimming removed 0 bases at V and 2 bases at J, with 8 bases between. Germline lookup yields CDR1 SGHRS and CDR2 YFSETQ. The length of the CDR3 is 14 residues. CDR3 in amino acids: CASSLAQGNTEAFF. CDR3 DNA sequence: TGCGCCAGCAGCTTGGCACAGGGAAACACTGAAGCTTTCTTT. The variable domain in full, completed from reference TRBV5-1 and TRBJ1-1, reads KAGVTQTPRYLIKTRGQQVTLSCSPISGHRSVSWYQQTPGQGLQFLFEYFSETQRNKGNFPGRFSGRQFSNSRSEMNVSTLELGDSALYLCASSLAQGNTEAFFGQGTRLTVV.

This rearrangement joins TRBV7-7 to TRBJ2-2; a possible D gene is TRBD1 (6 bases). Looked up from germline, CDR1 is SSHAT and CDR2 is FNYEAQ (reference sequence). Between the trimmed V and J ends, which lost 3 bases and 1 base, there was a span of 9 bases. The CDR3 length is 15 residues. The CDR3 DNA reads TGTGCCAGCAGCTTGGGCAGGGGGAACACCGGGGAGCTGTTTTTT. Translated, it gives CASSLGRGNTGELFF.

CDR3 residues: CASSVVRSYEQYF. The CDR3 nucleotides are TGTGCCAGCAGTGTTGTTAGAAGCTACGAGCAGTACTTC. The chain joins TRBV6-1 to TRBJ2-7; D not resolved. Trimming took off 4 bases at V and 3 bases at J, with 10 bases between the two ends. Per germline, CDR1 MNHNS and CDR2 SASEGT. This CDR3 comprises 13 residues.

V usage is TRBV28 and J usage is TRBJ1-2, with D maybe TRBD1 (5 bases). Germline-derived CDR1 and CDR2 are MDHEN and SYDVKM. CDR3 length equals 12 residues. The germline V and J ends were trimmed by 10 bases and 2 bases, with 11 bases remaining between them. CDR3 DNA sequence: TGTGCCATTCCGGACACGAACTATGGCTACACCTTC. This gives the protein CAIPDTNYGYTF.

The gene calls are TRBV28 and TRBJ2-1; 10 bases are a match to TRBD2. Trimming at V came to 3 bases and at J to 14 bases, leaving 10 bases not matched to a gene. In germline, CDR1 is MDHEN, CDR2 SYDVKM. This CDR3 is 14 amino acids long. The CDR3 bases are TGTGCCAGCAGTTTTCCGTCCTCCGGGACTAGCGAGTTCTTC. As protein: CASSFPSSGTSEFF.

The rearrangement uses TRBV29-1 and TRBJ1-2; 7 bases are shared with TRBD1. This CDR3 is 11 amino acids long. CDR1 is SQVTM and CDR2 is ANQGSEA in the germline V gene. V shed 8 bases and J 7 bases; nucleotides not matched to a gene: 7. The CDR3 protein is CSSRTGGGYTF. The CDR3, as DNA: TGCAGCTCCCGGACAGGTGGTGGCTACACCTTC.

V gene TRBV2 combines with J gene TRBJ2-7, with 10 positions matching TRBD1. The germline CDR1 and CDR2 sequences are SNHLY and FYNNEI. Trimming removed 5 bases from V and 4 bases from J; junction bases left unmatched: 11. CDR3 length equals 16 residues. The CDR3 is CASSNLGGQGGYEQYF. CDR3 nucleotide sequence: TGTGCCAGCAGTAATTTGGGAGGACAGGGGGGATACGAGCAGTACTTC.

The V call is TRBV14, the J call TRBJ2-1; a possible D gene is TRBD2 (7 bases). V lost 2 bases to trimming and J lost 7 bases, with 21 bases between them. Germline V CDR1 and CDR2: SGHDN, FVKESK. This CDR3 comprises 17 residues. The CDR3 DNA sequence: TGTGCCAGCAGCCAACTCCTAGGGGGGGTCTCTTATAATGAGCAGTTCTTC. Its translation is CASSQLLGGVSYNEQFF.

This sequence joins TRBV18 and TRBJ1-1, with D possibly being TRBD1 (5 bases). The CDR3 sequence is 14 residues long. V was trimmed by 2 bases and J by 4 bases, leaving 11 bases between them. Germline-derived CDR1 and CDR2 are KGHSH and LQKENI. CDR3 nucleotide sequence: TGTGCCAGCTCACCATCGCGGGGGAGCACTGAAGCTTTCTTT. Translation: CASSPSRGSTEAFF. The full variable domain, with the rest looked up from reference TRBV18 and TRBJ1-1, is NAGVMQNPRHLVRRRGQEARLRCSPMKGHSHVYWYRQLPEEGLKFMVYLQKENIIDESGMPKERFSAEFPKEGPSILRIQQVVRGDSAAYFCASSPSRGSTEAFFGQGTRLTVV.

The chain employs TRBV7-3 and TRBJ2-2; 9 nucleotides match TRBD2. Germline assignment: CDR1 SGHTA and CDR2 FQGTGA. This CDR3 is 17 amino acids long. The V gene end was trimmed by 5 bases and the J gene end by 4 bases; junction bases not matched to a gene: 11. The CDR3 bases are TGTGCCAGCAGCCCATACGGCGGGACTAGCAGCACCGGGGAGCTGTTTTTT. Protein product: CASSPYGGTSSTGELFF. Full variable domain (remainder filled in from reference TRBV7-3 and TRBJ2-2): GAGVSQTPSNKVTEKGKYVELRCDPISGHTALYWYRQSLGQGPEFLIYFQGTGAADDSGLPNDRFFAVRPEGSVSTLKIQRTERGDSAVYLCASSPYGGTSSTGELFFGEGSRLTVL.

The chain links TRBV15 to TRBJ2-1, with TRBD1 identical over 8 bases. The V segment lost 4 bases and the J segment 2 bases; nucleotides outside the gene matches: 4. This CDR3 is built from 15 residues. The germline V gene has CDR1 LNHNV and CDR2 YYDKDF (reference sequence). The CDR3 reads CATSTGQGAYNEQFF. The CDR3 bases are TGTGCCACCAGCACAGGACAGGGAGCCTACAATGAGCAGTTCTTC. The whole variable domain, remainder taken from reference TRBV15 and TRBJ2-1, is DAMVIQNPRYQVTQFGKPVTLSCSQTLNHNVMYWYQQKSSQAPKLLFHYYDKDFNNEADTPDNFQSRRPNTSFCFLDIRSPGLGDTAMYLCATSTGQGAYNEQFFGPGTRLTVL.

This CDR3 is CASSPSGRTDTQYF. For the CDR3, the DNA is TGTGCCAGCAGCCCTAGCGGGAGGACAGATACGCAGTATTTT. The chain uses TRBV7-2 and TRBJ2-3, with TRBD2 identical over 11 bases. Germline CDR1 and CDR2: SGHTA and FQGNSA. V trimming: 5 bases; J trimming: 3 bases; junction bases outside the gene matches: 1. The CDR3 loop spans 14 amino acids.

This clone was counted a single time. CDR3: CASSDNRNLNEKLFF. As DNA, the CDR3 is TGTGCCAGCAGTGATAACAGGAACCTAAATGAAAAACTGTTTTTT. This rearrangement joins TRBV25-1 to TRBJ1-4; D may be TRBD1 (5 bases). This CDR3 has 15 residues. Germline CDR1 reads MGHDK; CDR2 reads SYGVNS. Trimming shortened V by 3 bases and J by 5 bases, and 13 bases separated the two germline ends.

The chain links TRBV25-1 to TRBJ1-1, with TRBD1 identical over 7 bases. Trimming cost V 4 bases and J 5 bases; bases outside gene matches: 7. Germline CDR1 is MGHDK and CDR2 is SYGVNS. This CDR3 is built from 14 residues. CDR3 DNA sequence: TGTGCCAGCAGTGGGGACAGTTATGTAACTGAAGCTTTCTTT. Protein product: CASSGDSYVTEAFF.

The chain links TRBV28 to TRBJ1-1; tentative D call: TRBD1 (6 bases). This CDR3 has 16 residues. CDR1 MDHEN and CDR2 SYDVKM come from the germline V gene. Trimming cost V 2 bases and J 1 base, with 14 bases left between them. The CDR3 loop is CASSLGSGAGNTEAFF. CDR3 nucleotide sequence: TGTGCCAGCAGTTTAGGTTCAGGGGCCGGGAACACTGAAGCTTTCTTT.

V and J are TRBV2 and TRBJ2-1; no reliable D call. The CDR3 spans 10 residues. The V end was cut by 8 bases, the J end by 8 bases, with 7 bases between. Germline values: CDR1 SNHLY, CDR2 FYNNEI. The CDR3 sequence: CASALHEQFF. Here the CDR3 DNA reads TGTGCCAGCGCCCTACATGAGCAGTTCTTC.

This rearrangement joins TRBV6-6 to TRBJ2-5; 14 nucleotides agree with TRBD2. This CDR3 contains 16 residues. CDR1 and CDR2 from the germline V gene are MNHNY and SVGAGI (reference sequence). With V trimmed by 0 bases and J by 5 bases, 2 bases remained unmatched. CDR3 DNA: TGTGCCAGCAGTTACTCGGGACTAGCGGGAGCGGAGACCCAGTACTTC. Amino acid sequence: CASSYSGLAGAETQYF.

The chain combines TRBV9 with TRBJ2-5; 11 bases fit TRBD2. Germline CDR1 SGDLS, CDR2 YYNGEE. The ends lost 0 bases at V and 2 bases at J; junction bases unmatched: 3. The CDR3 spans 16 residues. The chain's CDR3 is CASSVGLAGGQETQYF. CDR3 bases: TGTGCCAGCAGCGTAGGGCTAGCGGGAGGACAAGAGACCCAGTACTTC.